This T cell receptor beta chain was profiled in a study of T cell repertoires in cytomegalovirus infection. Looking at the study overall: Matching HLA type, along with CMV infection, was indicated by public TCR beta signatures.

This clonotype was recorded many times. TCRdb analysed the reads with MiXCR anew, one entry per CDR3 protein. The data show approximately 550,000 distinct CDR3 sequences, 16% seen once. Sample: CD8+ T cells from PBMCs. This receptor was identified in a human donor in good health (CMV status not recorded). Some clones in this sample may be carry-over from other donors' samples.

The CDR3 loop is CASSFLQVNQPQHF. CDR3 bases: TGTGCCAGCAGTTTCTTACAGGTTAATCAGCCCCAGCATTTT. This rearrangement joins TRBV28 to TRBJ1-5, with D perhaps TRBD1 (5 bases). CDR1 is MDHEN, CDR2 SYDVKM, per germline. The CDR3 length is 14 residues. Trimming pared 3 bases from V and 4 bases from J, leaving 10 bases between. Combining the CDR3 with reference TRBV28 and TRBJ1-5 gives the whole variable domain DVKVTQSSRYLVKRTGEKVFLECVQDMDHENMFWYRQDPGLGLRLIYFSYDVKMKEKGDIPEGYSVSREKKERFSLILESASTNQTSMYLCASSFLQVNQPQHFGDGTRLSIL.